One sample yielded the 3 T cell receptor beta chains listed below, sequenced in a study of cytomegalovirus exposure and HLA in healthy donors. 13 Jbeta primers and 60 Vbeta primers were used for the PCR. The data were produced by immunoSEQ multiplex PCR, yet TCRdb's version contains in-frame clones alone and is incomplete. The table lists 150,000 to 200,000 clones, roughly 84% of them singletons. The material sequenced was PBMCs. The origin of the receptors is a girl in the first two years of life in good health and CMV-seronegative.

This clone was picked up one time. This chain connects TRBV30 to TRBJ1-4; 8 bases fit TRBD1. The CDR3 is 15 residues long. Unmatched junction bases numbered 11, after V lost 8 bases and J lost 3 bases. CDR1 and CDR2 (germline): GTSNPN, SVGIG (reference sequence). DNA for the CDR3: TGTGCCGGCCTCAGGGGGCGCAGGGCTAATGAAAAACTGTTTTTT. Its protein is CAGLRGRRANEKLFF. The full variable domain, rest sourced from reference TRBV30 and TRBJ1-4, is SQTIHQWPATLVQPVGSPLSLECTVEGTSNPNLYWYRQAAGRGLQLLFYSVGIGQISSEVPQNLSASRPQDRQFILSSKKLLLSDSGFYLCAGLRGRRANEKLFFGSGTQLSVL.

The CDR3 region has the DNA TGCAGCGTTGAACCGGACAGGGTAGGGGATACGCAGTATTTT. Its translation: CSVEPDRVGDTQYF. J is TRBJ2-3 and V is TRBV29-1; TRBD1 aligns across 8 bases. CDR1 is SQVTM and CDR2 is ANQGSEA in the germline V gene. The CDR3 covers 14 residues. With 2 bases clipped from V and 6 bases from J, the junction kept 7 bases outside the gene matches.

The CDR3 nucleotides read TGCGCCAGCAGCCAAGGACGACAGGGGTCGGCTCACAAAAACATTCAGTACTTC. Its protein is CASSQGRQGSAHKNIQYF. The rearrangement joins TRBV4-1 to TRBJ2-4; 8 bases are shared with TRBD1. Looked up from germline, CDR1 is MGHRA and CDR2 is YSYEKL. V gave up 1 base and J gave up 3 bases; unmatched junction bases: 11. There are 18 residues in the CDR3.